This TCR beta chain was recovered during a study of T cell responses to AZD1222 COVID-19 vaccine (dated by TCRdb to 2020 to 2023). Broadly, across the study: Because spike-specific TCR depth and breadth did not differ between the two schedules, AZD1222 recipients who got a second dose at roughly 4 weeks were pooled with those who got a second dose at roughly 12 weeks. TCR sequencing covered about 230 trial participants: 200 to 220 given two doses of AZD1222 and approximately 25 given two doses of MenACWY control vaccine. Enrollment into the trials was organized by age into subgroups of 18-55, 56-69 and 70-plus years, and those subgroups contained roughly 140, 27 and 60 TCR-sequenced participants, respectively. What the research found in general, with its limitations: After two AZD1222 doses, spike-specific TCR breadth and depth were significantly higher than at day 0 and than in MenACWY recipients. Participants were mostly white British and included more females than males, and it was suggested by the authors that clonal diversity may have been underestimated. The 56-69-year group was small, and its depth increase did not reach significance, likely because of low power. Nearly half of unique spike-specific TCRs reportedly recognized epitopes outside regions mutated in the B.1.351 and B.1.1.7 variants. The vaccine-associated CD4 TCRs covered the entire spike protein, and the dominant responses fell in regions 160-218 and 743-854. Conclusions about previously exposed vaccinees are limited because only a handful of AZD1222 recipients were SARS-CoV-2 seropositive at baseline. Because no day 14 peak-response samples were available, repertoires were characterized only after the peak T cell response.

Comments on this clone: Its antigen remains unidentified. Per-nucleotide qualities are absent, and no much larger clonotype sits a single base away.

The CDR3, cysteine through phenylalanine, is 15 amino acids long. Just CDR3 DNA is preserved here, 45 bases in frame from base 1. CDR1 and CDR2 are drawn from the germline V gene: SGHTA, FQGNSA. Trimming at the junction amounts to 2 bases on V and 3 bases on J, and the germline ends lie 13 bases apart. This specimen's time point label, per the study, means: baseline before first vaccination. Vaccinee samples were obtained from the UK trials COV001 and COV002, which included a single-blind randomized controlled phase 2/3 trial of AZD1222 (ChAdOx1 nCoV-19) in healthy adults. For TCRbeta chain sequencing, PBMC samples from trial participants were taken at day 0 and at day 28 after the second dose. The CDR3 regions of human TCRbeta chains were analyzed by immunosequencing. In the authors' own workflow: TCRs in the repertoires were matched against a reference library of SARS-CoV-2-specific TCRs that had been generated with the MIRA antigen-specificity platform. Breadth was defined as the fraction of unique TCRs that were SARS-CoV-2-associated, and depth was defined as the fraction of total T cells that were SARS-CoV-2-associated. Using the MIRA data, each spike-specific TCR was mapped to the spike region that the TCR reacts to and placed in a CD4 or CD8 class. Log10-transformed breadth and depth values were compared by one-way ANOVA with Sidak's multiple comparisons tests. TCRdb took this table from immuneACCESS and kept in-frame rearrangements with V and J called. Such tables lack part of the clones; where checked against another copy, unresolved V genes explain under half of the gap, and the rest is unexplained. D and trimming come from the DNA, and the V and J calls and clone size come from that table. The sample table shows roughly 150,000 clones, and 70% to 90% are seen once. 4.5% to 6% of the sample is in the top ten clones.

The chain is encoded by TRBV7-2 joined to TRBJ1-1; TRBD1 is possibly the D segment (5 matching bases). The sequence was obtained from an adult in good health. The sequencing here drew on peripheral blood, taken on day 0 of AZD1222 vaccination. This receptor has the CDR3 CASSLSYGGYTEAFF. The DNA sequence is given as TGTGCCAGCAGCTTAAGCTACGGGGGTTACACTGAAGCTTTCTTT. The CDR3 plus the reference TRBV7-2 and TRBJ1-1 genes for the other parts give the full variable domain: GAGVSQSPSNKVTEKGKDVELRCDPISGHTALYWYRQSLGQGLEFLIYFQGNSAPDKSGLPSDRFSAERTGGSVSTLTIQRTQQEDSAVYLCASSLSYGGYTEAFFGQGTRLTVV.